The rows below give T cell receptor beta chains drawn from one sample of a study of blood T cell repertoires in COVID-19. The table came from immunoSEQ multiplex PCR; TCRdb's copy has only in-frame clones and leaves some out. Counted here are over 140,000 clones, 84% occurring once; the ten biggest clones make up 3% to 4.5%. What was sequenced was peripheral blood. The receptors stem from a woman aged 55-70 years with acute or convalescent COVID-19. Each CDR3 is given with its conserved first and last residue. The order of the fields is clone size, CDR3 length, J gene, D gene, V gene, CDR3 DNA, CDR3 protein. The D gene is left open where the match is weak. The size entry is marked missing in some rows and otherwise reads once, few, many or a size class.

>NA|15|TRBJ1-6|NA|TRBV9
TGTGCCAGCAGCGGACAACAGGGTTATAATTCACCCCTCCACTTT
CASSGQQGYNSPLHF
>NA|13|TRBJ1-5|NA|TRBV27
TGTGCCAGCAGCCGGGACATCGGTCAGCCCCAGCATTTT
CASSRDIGQPQHF
>NA|14|TRBJ2-1|NA|TRBV11-2
TGTGCCAGCAGCTTTATACAGGGTAGCGATGAGCAGTTCTTC
CASSFIQGSDEQFF
>NA|14|TRBJ1-5|NA|TRBV6-2/TRBV6-3
TGTGCCAGCAGCCGGCTCGGGAGCAATCAGCCCCAGCATTTT
CASSRLGSNQPQHF
>NA|16|TRBJ1-1|NA|TRBV7-2
TGTGCCAGCAGCTTAGGTGCGGGGGGAAGGGGCACTGAAGCTTTCTTT
CASSLGAGGRGTEAFF
>NA|14|TRBJ1-5|TRBD1|TRBV18
TGTGCCAGCTCACCTACAGGGGGCAATCAGCCCCAGCATTTT
CASSPTGGNQPQHF
>NA|13|TRBJ2-7|NA|TRBV9
TGTGCCAGCAGCGTAGAGCCTGTCTACGAGCAGTACTTC
CASSVEPVYEQYF
>NA|15|TRBJ1-1|NA|TRBV11-2
TGTGCCAGCAGCTTAGCAGGGGCGGGGAACACTGAAGCTTTCTTT
CASSLAGAGNTEAFF
>NA|15|TRBJ2-1|NA|TRBV7-3
TGTGCCAGCAGCTTAATAGCGGCCCTGGGGAATGAGCAGTTCTTC
CASSLIAALGNEQFF
>NA|12|TRBJ2-3|NA|TRBV20-1
TGCAGTGCTAGTCGAGGAGGAGGAACGCAGTATTTT
CSASRGGGTQYF
>NA|14|TRBJ2-7|TRBD1|TRBV3-1/TRBV3-2
TGTGCCAGCAGCCATGGGACAGGGGCCTACGAGCAGTACTTC
CASSHGTGAYEQYF
>NA|11|TRBJ2-3|NA|TRBV6-5
TGTGCCAGCAGCGGGAGTTATACGCAGTATTTT
CASSGSYTQYF
>NA|15|TRBJ1-5|NA|TRBV28
TGTGCCAGCAGGAGCCCCGGGACACATAATCAGCCCCAGCATTTT
CASRSPGTHNQPQHF
>once|16|TRBJ2-1|TRBD2|TRBV5-4
TGTGCCAGCAGCCAAGACGGGACTAGCGGTTACAATGAGCAGTTCTTC
CASSQDGTSGYNEQFF